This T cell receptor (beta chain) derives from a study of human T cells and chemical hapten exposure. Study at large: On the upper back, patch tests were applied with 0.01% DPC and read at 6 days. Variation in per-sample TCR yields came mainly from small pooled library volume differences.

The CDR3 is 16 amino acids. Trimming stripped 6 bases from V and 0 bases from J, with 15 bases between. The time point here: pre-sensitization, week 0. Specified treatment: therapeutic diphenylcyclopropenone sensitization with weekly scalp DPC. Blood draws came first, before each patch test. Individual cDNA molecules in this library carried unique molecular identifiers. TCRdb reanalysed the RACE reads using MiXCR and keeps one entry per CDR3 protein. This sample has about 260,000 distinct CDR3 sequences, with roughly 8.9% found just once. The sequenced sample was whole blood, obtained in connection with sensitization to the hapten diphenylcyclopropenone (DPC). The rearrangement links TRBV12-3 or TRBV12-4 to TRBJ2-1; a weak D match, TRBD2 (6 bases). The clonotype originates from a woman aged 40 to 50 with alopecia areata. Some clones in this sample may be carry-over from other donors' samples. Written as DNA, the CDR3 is TGTGCCAGCAGGCCCGGGACTCAGAGCTCCTACAATGAGCAGTTCTTC. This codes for CASRPGTQSSYNEQFF.